These 21 T cell receptor beta chains were all obtained from the same sample, sequenced in a study of T-cell memory formation after mild COVID-19. TCRdb re-called the 5' RACE reads through MiXCR, storing one row per CDR3 protein. The sample lists about 340,000 distinct CDR3 sequences, 20% to 25% occurring once. The sequenced sample was PBMCs or a T cell subset sorted from them (not recorded which). All receptors derive from a young man who had mild COVID-19 (a few samples of this study predate the infection). Cell type and time point are not known.

CDR3 residues: CASSGGTGGFGQYF. CDR3 nucleotide sequence: TGTGCCAGCAGTGGTGGGACAGGGGGCTTTGGGCAGTACTTC. The gene calls are TRBV25-1 and TRBJ2-7; 12 bases agree with TRBD1. V dropped 4 bases and J dropped 9; count of bases not matched to a gene: 7. CDR1 is MGHDK, CDR2 SYGVNS, per germline. The CDR3 extends over 14 amino acids.

This clonotype was observed many times. This chain connects TRBV11-2 to TRBJ2-3; D gene ambiguous. Germline V gene data show CDR1 as SGHAT and CDR2 as FQNNGV. Trimming took 1 base from V and 7 from J, leaving 12 bases between them. The CDR3 consists of 14 residues. Here the CDR3 reads CASSLATPRYTQYF. The CDR3 DNA follows: TGTGCCAGCAGCTTAGCGACCCCTCGATATACGCAGTATTTT.

This clonotype has more than one count but fewer than ten. A single base separates this from a much larger clone, so it may be a read error. The chain recombines TRBV6-2 or TRBV6-3 with TRBJ1-1; D unclear. The germline V and J ends were trimmed by 4 bases and 0 bases, with 6 bases remaining between them. The CDR3 totals 13 residues. CDR1 and CDR2 from the germline V gene are MNHEY and SVGEGT. This CDR3 is CASSLNMNTEAFF. CDR3 nucleotide sequence: TGTGCCAGCAGTTTGAACATGAACACTGAAGCTTTCTTT.

The chain couples TRBV12-3 or TRBV12-4 to TRBJ1-5; D call uncertain. This CDR3 has 12 amino acids. The V and J ends lost 5 bases and 6 bases respectively, with 8 bases between them. CDR3 loop: CASSALRQPQHF. In DNA form, the CDR3 reads TGTGCCAGCAGTGCCCTTCGTCAGCCCCAGCATTTT.

The table lists this clonotype with many counts. The chain links TRBV28 to TRBJ2-7; TRBD2 is a possible D gene (5 bases). Trimming took off 2 bases at V and 2 bases at J, with 10 bases between the two ends. The CDR3 is made up of 14 amino acids. From germline, CDR1 is MDHEN and CDR2 SYDVKM. The CDR3 nucleotides read TGTGCCAGCAGTTTAGCGGGTGGGACCTACGAGCAGTACGTC. Residues: CASSLAGGTYEQYV.

This clonotype turned up a few times. This rearrangement joins TRBV6-5 to TRBJ2-5; 8 bases are a match to TRBD1. The CDR3 is made up of 16 amino acids. CDR1 MNHEY and CDR2 SVGAGI come from the germline V gene. J was trimmed by 7 bases and V by 6 bases; bases with no gene match: 16. The chain's CDR3 is CASSTAEDRVPWTQYF. Written as DNA, the CDR3 is TGTGCCAGCAGCACGGCCGAGGACAGGGTACCATGGACCCAGTACTTC.

This clonotype was detected only a few times. This rearrangement joins TRBV19 to TRBJ2-1, with TRBD1 identical over 12 bases. J was trimmed by 3 bases and V by 5 bases; bases with no gene match: 5. The CDR3 length is 16 residues. From germline, CDR1 is LNHDA and CDR2 SQIVND (reference sequence). The CDR3 DNA reads as TGTGCCAGTAGTTTTGGGACAGGGGGCTTCTACAATGAGCAGTTCTTC. Translating gives CASSFGTGGFYNEQFF.

This clonotype appeared a single time. This chain links TRBV29-1 with TRBJ1-1; possible D gene TRBD1, 5 bases. Germline CDR1 is SQVTM and CDR2 is ANQGSEA. This CDR3 is built from 15 residues. V was cut by 6 bases and J by 3 bases, with 20 bases left in between. Here the CDR3 DNA reads TGCAGCGTCACCCCGCTGGGGCTGTTGTACACTGAAGCTTTCTTT. This encodes CSVTPLGLLYTEAFF.

The chain carries TRBV27 and TRBJ1-5, with D perhaps TRBD1 (5 bases). V shed 0 bases and J shed 5 bases, with 14 bases lying between them. Germline V gene sequence: CDR1 MNHEY, CDR2 SMNVEV (reference sequence). This CDR3 region has 16 residues. The CDR3 nucleotides are TGTGCCAGCAGTTTATCAGGGGTCGATACGGATCAGCCCCAGCATTTT. This encodes CASSLSGVDTDQPQHF.

This clonotype showed up just a few times. This chain uses TRBV5-1 with TRBJ2-7; no clear D gene. Germline CDR1 is SGHRS and CDR2 is YFSETQ. The ends were cut back, 5 bases at V and 0 bases at J, with 12 bases in the middle. The length of the CDR3 is 14 residues. The CDR3 protein is CASRRDGYSYEQYF. The CDR3, as DNA: TGCGCCAGCAGACGTGACGGATACTCCTACGAGCAGTACTTC.

V and J are TRBV27 and TRBJ2-2; D is perhaps TRBD2 (5 bases). Germline CDR1 reads MNHEY; CDR2 reads SMNVEV (reference sequence). Trimming removed 1 base from V and 4 bases from J, with 13 bases in between. The CDR3 contains 16 residues. The CDR3 spells CASSLFPLAGTGELFF. CDR3 sequence (DNA): TGTGCCAGCAGTTTATTTCCTCTGGCGGGCACCGGGGAGCTGTTTTTT.

V is TRBV4-3 and J is TRBJ2-3; tentative D call: TRBD1 (6 bases). V lost 0 bases and J 10 bases, leaving 11 bases between the germline ends. The CDR3 is 13 amino acids. From germline, CDR1 is LGHNA and CDR2 YSLEER. DNA of the CDR3: TGCGCCAGCAGCCAAGAAACACAGGGTGCGCAGTATTTT. It translates to CASSQETQGAQYF.

This sequence joins TRBV7-3 and TRBJ2-1, with 7 bases aligning to TRBD2. The CDR3 spans 16 residues. J was trimmed by 0 bases and V by 6 bases; bases with no gene match: 8. Germline CDR1 and CDR2: SGHTA and FQGTGA. CDR3 sequence: CASRMAGGSSYNEQFF. The DNA for the CDR3 is TGTGCCAGCAGGATGGCGGGCGGGAGCTCCTACAATGAGCAGTTCTTC.

This clonotype has at least ten counts. Written as DNA, the CDR3 is TGTGCCAGCAGCTTACTTCTATCCGGAGCGTTCTTC. Protein sequence: CASSLLLSGAFF. The rearrangement uses TRBV5-8 and TRBJ2-1, with D unresolved. The CDR3 covers 12 residues. V lost 2 bases and J lost 15, with 15 bases in between. The germline V gene encodes CDR1 SGHTS and CDR2 YDEGEE.

This clonotype appeared a few times. V gene TRBV5-1 combines with J gene TRBJ1-3; D may be TRBD1 (6 bases). From germline, CDR1 is SGHRS and CDR2 YFSETQ. V was pared by 5 bases and J by 2 bases, with 14 bases between. This CDR3 is 15 amino acids long. The CDR3 nucleotides read TGCGCCAGCAGTTGGACTACAGGGACTGGAAACACCATATATTTT. Protein sequence: CASSWTTGTGNTIYF.

This rearrangement joins TRBV4-3 to TRBJ2-6, with D uncertain. This CDR3 has 15 amino acids. CDR1 and CDR2 (germline): LGHNA, YSLEER. V lost 0 bases to trimming and J lost 4 bases, with 7 bases between them. CDR3 in DNA: TGCGCCAGCAGCCAAGATCCAATGGGGGCCAACGTCCTGACTTTC. The encoded protein is CASSQDPMGANVLTF.

This clonotype has a handful of counts. The chain links TRBV4-3 to TRBJ2-2, with D perhaps TRBD1 (6 bases). This CDR3 spans 15 amino acids. The ends were cut back, 4 bases at V and 3 bases at J, with 12 bases in the middle. Per the germline V gene, CDR1 is LGHNA and CDR2 is YSLEER. Written as DNA, the CDR3 is TGCGCCAGCAGCCGTTTCCAGGGGTACACCGGGGAGCTGTTTTTT. Protein sequence: CASSRFQGYTGELFF.

The genes are TRBV4-1 and TRBJ1-5; 8 nucleotides align to TRBD1. Germline-derived CDR1 and CDR2 are MGHRA and YSYEKL. Germline trimming cut 1 base from V and 3 bases from J; bases unmatched to any gene: 2. This CDR3 contains 15 residues. The CDR3 nucleotides read TGCGCCAGCAGCCAAGGACAGGGGCTCAATCAGCCCCAGCATTTT. This translates into CASSQGQGLNQPQHF.

The gene calls are TRBV18 and TRBJ2-7, with a weak D call TRBD1 (6 bases). V lost 2 bases, J lost 5 bases, and 16 bases lay in between. Germline CDR1 reads KGHSH; CDR2 reads LQKENI. The CDR3 loop spans 15 amino acids. This chain's CDR3 is CASSPSSTGFNEQYF. Here the CDR3 DNA reads TGTGCCAGCTCACCATCCAGCACAGGGTTCAACGAGCAGTACTTC.

This clonotype was seen more than once but under ten times. V is TRBV4-2 and J is TRBJ2-5; weak D call: TRBD2 (6 bases). V shed 0 bases and J shed 6 bases, with 17 bases lying between them. From germline, CDR1 is LGHNA and CDR2 YNFKEQ. The CDR3 length is 16 residues. The DNA of the CDR3 is TGTGCCAGCAGCCAAGATCCGGGACTCGGCCTGCAGACCCAGTACTTC. This gives the protein CASSQDPGLGLQTQYF.

Only a few counts were recorded for this clonotype. The V and J genes are TRBV11-2 and TRBJ2-2; D unclear. The CDR3 has 16 residues. Germline V gene sequence: CDR1 SGHAT, CDR2 FQNNGV. The V gene lost 4 bases and the J gene lost 0 bases, with 12 bases spanning the gap. The CDR3 DNA sequence: TGTGCCAGCAGCTCAGACTCGTTCGCGAACACCGGGGAGCTGTTTTTT. This encodes CASSSDSFANTGELFF.